This T cell receptor (beta chain) was found in a study of cytomegalovirus exposure and HLA in healthy donors. The CDR3 sequence is 16 residues long. The J segment lost 4 bases and the V segment lost 0 bases, leaving 9 bases of the junction unmatched. Germline V gene data show CDR1 as SGHRS and CDR2 as YFSETQ. On this clone: Its antigen remains unidentified.

The PCR had 60 Vbeta and 13 Jbeta primers. The repertoire was sequenced with immunoSEQ multiplex PCR; TCRdb's copy has only in-frame clones and lacks some. This table holds about 130,000 clones, about 82% found once. Broader study findings: It was reportedly the case that the classifier diagnosed cytomegalovirus status with high specificity and sensitivity. In a later analysis, TCR beta V- and J-gene trimming was associated with a missense DCLRE1C variant. Testing in vitro showed three CMV-associated chains specific for CMV antigens.

Donors counted as nominally healthy when sampled, yet unrecorded immune exposures were likely. V usage is TRBV5-1 and J usage is TRBJ2-5, with 7 bases matching TRBD1. The sample consisted of PBMCs. The sequence derives from a female donor in good health and CMV-seropositive. The CDR3 here is CASSLGERSGGETQYF. For the CDR3, the DNA is TGCGCCAGCAGCTTGGGAGAGAGGTCAGGGGGAGAGACCCAGTACTTC.